This T cell receptor beta chain was recovered during a study of patients and donors after allogeneic stem cell transplantation. TCRdb reprocessed the RT-PCR reads via MiXCR and lists one record per CDR3 protein. The repertoire includes 100,000 to 130,000 distinct CDR3 sequences, 35% of them detected once, and approximately 30% sits in the top ten. The CDR3 is 13 residues long. Per germline, CDR1 SGHTA and CDR2 FQGNSA. A word on this clonotype: Mismatch with germline at one junction end may stem from a read error.

The specimen sequenced was blood, either unsorted or a sorted T cell fraction (not recorded which). This TCR derives from a human donor who was either an allogeneic HSCT recipient or a stem cell or donor lymphocyte infusion donor (not recorded which). It is not recorded whose cells these are; they may come from a transplant donor. The rearrangement uses TRBV7-2 and TRBJ1-5; no clear D. The CDR3 coding sequence is TGTGTCAGCAGCCCCCGTCCCAATCAGCCCCAGCATTTT. It codes for CVSSPRPNQPQHF.